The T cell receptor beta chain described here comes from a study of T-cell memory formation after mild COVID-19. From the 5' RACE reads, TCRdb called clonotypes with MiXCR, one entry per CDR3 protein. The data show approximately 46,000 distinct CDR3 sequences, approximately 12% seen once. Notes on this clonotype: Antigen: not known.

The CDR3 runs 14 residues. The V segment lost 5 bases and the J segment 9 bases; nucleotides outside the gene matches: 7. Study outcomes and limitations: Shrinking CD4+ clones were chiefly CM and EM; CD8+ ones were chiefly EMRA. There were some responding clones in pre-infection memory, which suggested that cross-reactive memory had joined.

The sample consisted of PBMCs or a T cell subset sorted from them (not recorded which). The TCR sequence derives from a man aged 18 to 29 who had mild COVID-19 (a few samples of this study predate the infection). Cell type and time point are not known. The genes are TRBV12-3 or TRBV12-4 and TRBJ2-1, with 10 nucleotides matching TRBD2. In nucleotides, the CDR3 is TGTGCCAGCAGTCCTAGGACTAGCGGAGGTGAGCAGTTCTTC. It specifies CASSPRTSGGEQFF.